This T cell receptor beta chain was documented in a study of blood T cells in healthy people across ages. A note on this clonotype: The antigen remains undetermined.

Every sample yielded at least 6.5 million isolated PBMCs. A second PCR, run for about 6 to 11 cycles, used a sample-barcoded 5' primer plus a J-beta primer mix. Researchers report that each sample yielded at least 3 million CDR3-containing paired-end reads. A single record per CDR3 protein comes from TCRdb applying MiXCR to the 5' RACE reads. The table has 550,000 to 750,000 distinct CDR3 sequences, around a fifth seen once; the top ten hold roughly 3.6%. CDR3 length equals 14 residues. Looked up from germline, CDR1 is MNHNY and CDR2 is SVGAGI (reference sequence). V was shortened by 8 bases and J by 0 bases, with 11 bases between the two germline ends. General study findings and limits: Unsorted PBMC material precluded a definitive naive versus antigen-experienced comparison. Naive T cell percentage showed a strong correlation with the diversity of TCR beta.

The receptor was isolated from a man between 70 and 80 years old in good health. Input material: blood. The V call is TRBV6-6, the J call TRBJ1-3; D perhaps matches TRBD1 (6 bases). This CDR3 is CASSRGNSGNTIYF. CDR3 nucleotides: TGTGCCAGCTCCAGGGGCAACTCTGGAAACACCATATATTTT.